The present T cell receptor (beta chain) was sequenced within a study of cytomegalovirus exposure and HLA in healthy donors (dated by TCRdb to the late 2010s). General notes on the study: An earlier analysis of around 600 of the donors reported about 290 Gb of sequence data and approximately 110 million unique TCR beta sequences from 150 million to 200 million T cells. Approximately 300 gigabases of sequencing data and around 80 million unique TCR sequences made up an early release that covered roughly 670 HLA-typed donors. Of the 300 to 450 genotyped donors, approximately 80% were placed in the genetic ancestry cluster associated with self-reported Caucasian donors. The study was designed to test whether signatures of past pathogen exposure could be identified by cataloging public T cell receptors. Using immunosequencing, the study profiled T cell repertoires from 666 subjects and related those repertoires to cytomegalovirus serostatus. Besides the first cohort of approximately 670 subjects, a separate validation cohort made up of around 120 different subjects was used. To predict cytomegalovirus infection status, the study brought together high-throughput TCR immunosequencing, statistical association of individual TCRs with disease status, and machine learning. To study patterns of TCR occurrence, a later analysis re-analyzed previously published TCR beta repertoires from 666 donors and added high-resolution HLA genotyping. Rather than using new phenotypic data, the later analysis identified candidate immune exposures from TCR beta sequences and from how often those sequences occurred across donors. An earlier analysis of 587 of the donors used high-throughput TCR beta sequencing to judge whether each TCR beta V gene segment behaved as functional or pseudogenic. Donor age, sex, ethnicity and CMV serostatus were compiled together with the repertoire data. A later genetic analysis took genome-wide SNP genotypes for about three fifths of the 666 donors and used that subset as a discovery cohort. Every repertoire in the discovery cohort had been generated on one and the same sequencing platform. Class I and class II HLA loci were covered by the typing at four-digit resolution. The number of donors typed differed by locus, with about 629-630 for A, B, C, DRB1 and DQB1, about 500 for DQA1, 606 for DPA1, and 450 to 480 for DPB1. Four to six DR-DQ haplotypes were handled as single units for association and clustering, since linkage in the cohort was strong. Among a few hundred genotyped donors of the cohort, an average of roughly 240,000 unique TCR beta nucleotide sequences were sequenced per donor, roughly 18% of them non-productive.

The cohort consisted of approximately 670 healthy bone marrow donors. At the time of sampling, all cohort members were nominally healthy, though unrecorded immune exposures were likely present. The donor tested CMV seronegative, placing the donor among the approximately 400 seronegative members of the cohort. Every donor gave a peripheral blood sample, and the peripheral blood mononuclear cells from that sample were used for TCR beta sequencing. The Qiagen DNeasy Blood Extraction Kit was used to extract genomic DNA from the blood cell samples. A few counts support this clone. No antigen is known for it. Base-call qualities are not available, and no considerably larger clone is one nucleotide away. V sheds 5 bases and J sheds 7 bases, leaving 11 bases between their ends. The germline V gene (reference sequence) provides CDR1 MNHNY and CDR2 SVGAGI. The CDR3 sequence holds 13 residues, the cysteine and phenylalanine included. The CDR3 DNA has 39 bases and is translated from base 1.

Receptor amplification or capture employed the immunoSEQ multiplex PCR assay. For the multiplex PCR, a mixture combining 60 forward primers for TCR Vbeta segments and 13 reverse primers for TCR Jbeta segments was used. Amplification of the CDR3 region of rearranged TCR beta genes was performed with a multiplex PCR assay on genomic DNA. Amplified TCR beta libraries were sequenced as 87-base-pair reads on the Illumina HiSeq System. Regarding the original processing steps: In a later analysis, around 80 million unique TCR beta chains were counted across the approximately 640 repertoires, and roughly 11 million of these chains were shared by at least two donors. Raw reads were error-corrected and collapsed into unique sequences with a nearest-neighbor algorithm that merged closely related sequences to remove PCR and sequencing errors. CDR3 sequences were aligned to IMGT reference sequences to assign V, D and J gene segments. For a sequence to be retained, a match of at least six nucleotides to both a V gene segment and a J gene segment was required. A rearrangement was called productive if the CDR3 had no stop codons and remained in frame with V and J, and every other rearrangement was called non-productive. Following IMGT convention, CDR3 was defined as the stretch from the second conserved V-encoded cysteine to the conserved J-encoded phenylalanine. The earlier analysis of around 640 of the donors excluded sequences that lacked an unambiguous match to a single V gene segment. An earlier analysis of some 610 of the donors called V segments functional above 56.7% productive rearrangements and segregating when the between-donor standard deviation exceeded 5%. A statistical classification framework was built for diagnosing cytomegalovirus status from the catalog of TCR beta chain sequences. V and J gene assignment, in a later analysis, came from comparing TCR nucleotide sequences with IMGT/GENE-DB human TR gene sequences. The TCRdist pipeline was used in a later analysis to assign CDR3 sequences and most-parsimonious VDJ recombination scenarios. A later analysis defined each TCR beta chain by its CDR3 amino acid sequence plus V-gene family, and excluded reads lacking a unique V-gene family. A later analysis removed nearly 600 highly shared, low-generation-probability nucleotide sequences to deal with suspected cross-contamination and a sequencing artifact. For each public chain, a later analysis derived a clonal expansion index from normalized ranks of inferred template counts within each repertoire. In a later analysis, generation probabilities were computed with a VDJ recombination model fitted to out-of-frame rearrangements, and the resulting probabilities were checked against IGoR. In a later analysis, TCR-TCR, TCR-HLA and TCR-CMV co-occurrence was scored with hypergeometric tests, and a repertoire-size bias correction was applied to TCR pairs. False discovery rates were estimated in a later analysis by permuting HLA or CMV assignments 20 times. In a later analysis, co-occurring TCRs were grouped using DBSCAN, with TCRdist sequence similarity added in when clustering inside HLA-allele-positive subsets. Co-occurrence clustering excluded repertoires with fewer than 30,000 or more than 120,000 public chains, plus five with anomalous nucleotide sharing. TCRdb limited this immuneACCESS table to in-frame rearrangements with V and J called. A share of clones is missing; checked studies link under half to unresolved V genes, and the rest is unexplained. D and trimming come from the DNA, and the V and J calls and clone size come from that table. The sample data list fewer than 250,000 clones, and over 60% of these were observed just once. The ten largest clones represent less than 1.1% of the sample.

Study-wide conclusions, independent of this receptor: Across donors, most TCR sequences were observed very rarely, whereas some public TCRs were present in many individuals. The study gave a list of some 150 TCR beta chains associated with cytomegalovirus. Most CMV-associated TCR beta chains appeared to be HLA-restricted in a later analysis, and the HLA associations seemed to be driven largely by CMV exposure. The 87-base-pair reads could not distinguish some IMGT-functional V segments, including TRBV6-2 and TRBV6-3, so those segments were excluded. In this cohort, only TCR beta chains were sequenced, and detectable features were limited by the absence of alpha or paired-chain data. In a later analysis, around 17,000 TCR beta sequences were associated with specific HLA alleles at a false discovery rate of 0.05. A further reported finding was that TCR beta sequences accurately predicted the HLA-A and HLA-B alleles for most subjects in the first cohort. A cluster of highly shared sequence variants was judged likely to be a technical artifact of the sequencing pipeline. Because HLA typing was missing for some donors at each locus, association tests included only the typed subset. Correlated functional status among segregating V segments might reflect linkage disequilibrium, but an unknown experimental factor could not be ruled out. The classifier was reported to diagnose cytomegalovirus status with high specificity and sensitivity in both the original and validation cohorts. Around 16 rarely observed V segments, including chromosome 9 orphons, were excluded from the earlier analysis of about 600 of the donors because counts were too low. Compared with the roughly 670-donor mean, donors in an Asian-associated ancestry cluster had fewer N-insertions in productive TCRs, according to a later genetic analysis. A few of the identified cytomegalovirus-associated TCR beta chains were confirmed in vitro to be specific for cytomegalovirus antigens. According to a later analysis, parvovirus B19, influenza, CMV and Epstein-Barr virus appeared linked to several top co-occurrence clusters. An earlier analysis of some 590 of the donors showed that most TCR beta V segments appeared in productive rearrangements either about 90% or about 30% of the time, which broadly matched IMGT annotations. In a later analysis, HLA-associated TCR beta chains showed more clonal expansion and lower generation probabilities than non-associated chains that were equally common. Roughly uniform sequencing depth across donors was assumed in presence/absence analyses, although this assumption may not hold. An association between a missense DCLRE1C variant and V-gene and J-gene trimming of TCR beta chains was found in a later genetic analysis and replicated in an independent cohort. It was suggested by the authors that the approach could potentially be generalized to other disease states and immunological phenotypes. In a later analysis, TCR association rates were found to vary across HLA loci, with the most associated TCRs seen for DRB1 alleles and the fewest for HLA-C alleles. Assigning TCR associations to individual alleles was difficult when HLA alleles, especially DR and DQ, strongly co-occurred. CMV serostatus was the only immune exposure information available for the cohort.

The V and J genes are TRBV6-6 and TRBJ2-2, with TRBD1 perhaps the D gene, on 5 matching bases. Sequences were obtained from PBMCs. This TCR was sampled from a woman aged 40-49 years in good health and CMV-seronegative. The bases are TGTGCCAGCAGTCCTGGGGCGATCGGGGAGCTGTTTTTT. It is translated as CASSPGAIGELFF.